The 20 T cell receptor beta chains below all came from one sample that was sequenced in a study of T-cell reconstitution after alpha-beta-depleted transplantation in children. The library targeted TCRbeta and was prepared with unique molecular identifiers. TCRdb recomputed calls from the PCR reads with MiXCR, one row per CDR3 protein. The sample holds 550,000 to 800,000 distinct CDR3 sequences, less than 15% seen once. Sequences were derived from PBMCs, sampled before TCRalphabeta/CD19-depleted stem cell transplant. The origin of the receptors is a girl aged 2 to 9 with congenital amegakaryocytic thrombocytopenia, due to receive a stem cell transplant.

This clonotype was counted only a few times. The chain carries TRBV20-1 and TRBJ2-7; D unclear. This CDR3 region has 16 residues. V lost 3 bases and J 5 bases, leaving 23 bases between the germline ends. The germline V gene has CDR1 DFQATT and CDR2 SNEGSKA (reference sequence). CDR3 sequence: CSASVRYSPLAHEQYF. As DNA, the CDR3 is TGCAGTGCTAGTGTTAGATATAGCCCCTTGGCCCACGAGCAGTACTTC.

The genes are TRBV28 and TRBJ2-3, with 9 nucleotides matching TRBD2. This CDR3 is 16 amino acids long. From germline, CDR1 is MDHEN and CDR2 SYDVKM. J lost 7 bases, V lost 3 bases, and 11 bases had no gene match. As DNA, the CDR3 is TGTGCCAGCAGTTTCTGGCGGGAGGGACCTCTTAATACGCAGTATTTT. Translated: CASSFWREGPLNTQYF.

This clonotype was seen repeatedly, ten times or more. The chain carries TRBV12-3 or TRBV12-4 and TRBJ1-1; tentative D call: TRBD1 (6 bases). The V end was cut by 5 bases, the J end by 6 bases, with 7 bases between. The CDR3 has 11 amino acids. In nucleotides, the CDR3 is TGTGCCAGCAGTACAGGGTCTGAAGCTTTCTTT. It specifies CASSTGSEAFF.

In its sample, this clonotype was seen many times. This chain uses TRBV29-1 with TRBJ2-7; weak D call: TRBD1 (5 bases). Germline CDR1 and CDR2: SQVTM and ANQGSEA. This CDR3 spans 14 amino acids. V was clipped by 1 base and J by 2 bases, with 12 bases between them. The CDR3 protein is CSVEALQGPYEQYF. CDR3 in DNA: TGCAGCGTTGAAGCGTTGCAGGGCCCCTACGAGCAGTACTTC.

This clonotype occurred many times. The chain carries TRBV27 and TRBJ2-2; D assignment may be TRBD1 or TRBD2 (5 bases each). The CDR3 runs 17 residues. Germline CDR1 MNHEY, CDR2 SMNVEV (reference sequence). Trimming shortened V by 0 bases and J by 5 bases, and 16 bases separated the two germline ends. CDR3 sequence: CASSLSTFLRGTGELFF. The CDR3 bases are TGTGCCAGCAGTTTATCCACATTTTTGAGGGGAACCGGGGAGCTGTTTTTT.

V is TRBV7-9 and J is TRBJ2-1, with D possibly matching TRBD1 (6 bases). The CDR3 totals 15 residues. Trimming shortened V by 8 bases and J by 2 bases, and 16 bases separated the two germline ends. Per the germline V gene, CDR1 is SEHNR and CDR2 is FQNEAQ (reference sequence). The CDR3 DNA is TGTGCCAGCGGCTCTGTTGCAGGGGCCTACAATGAGCAGTTCTTC. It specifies CASGSVAGAYNEQFF. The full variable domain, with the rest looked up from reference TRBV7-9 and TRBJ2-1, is DTGVSQNPRHKITKRGQNVTFRCDPISEHNRLYWYRQTLGQGPEFLTYFQNEAQLEKSRLLSDRFSAERPKGSFSTLEIQRTEQGDSAMYLCASGSVAGAYNEQFFGPGTRLTVL.

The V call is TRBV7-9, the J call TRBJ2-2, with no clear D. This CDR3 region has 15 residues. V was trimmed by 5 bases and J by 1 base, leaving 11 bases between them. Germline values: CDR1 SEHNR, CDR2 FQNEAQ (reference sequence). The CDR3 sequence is CASSLNRWNTGELFF. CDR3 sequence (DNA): TGTGCCAGCAGCCTTAATCGTTGGAACACCGGGGAGCTGTTTTTT. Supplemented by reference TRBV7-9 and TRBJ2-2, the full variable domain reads DTGVSQNPRHKITKRGQNVTFRCDPISEHNRLYWYRQTLGQGPEFLTYFQNEAQLEKSRLLSDRFSAERPKGSFSTLEIQRTEQGDSAMYLCASSLNRWNTGELFFGEGSRLTVL.

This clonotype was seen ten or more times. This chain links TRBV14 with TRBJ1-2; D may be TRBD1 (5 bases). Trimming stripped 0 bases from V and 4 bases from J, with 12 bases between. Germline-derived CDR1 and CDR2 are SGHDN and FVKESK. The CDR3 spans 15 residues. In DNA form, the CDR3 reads TGTGCCAGCAGCCAAGATGGTCAGGGCCCCTATGGCTACACCTTC. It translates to CASSQDGQGPYGYTF.

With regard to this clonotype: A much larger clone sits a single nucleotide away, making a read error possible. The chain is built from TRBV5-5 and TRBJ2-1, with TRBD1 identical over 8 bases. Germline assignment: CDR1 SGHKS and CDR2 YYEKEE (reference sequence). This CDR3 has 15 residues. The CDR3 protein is CASSWLLLRGQEHFF. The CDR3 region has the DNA TGTGCCAGCAGCTGGCTACTCCTCAGGGGGCAGGAGCATTTCTTC.

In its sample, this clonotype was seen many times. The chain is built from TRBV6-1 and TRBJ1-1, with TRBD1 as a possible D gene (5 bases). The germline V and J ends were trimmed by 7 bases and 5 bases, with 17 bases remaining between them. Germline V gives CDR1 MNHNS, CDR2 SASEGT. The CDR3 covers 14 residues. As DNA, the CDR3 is TGTGCCAGCACCATCAGTGGGGCTGGGACTGAAGCTTTCTTT. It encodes CASTISGAGTEAFF.

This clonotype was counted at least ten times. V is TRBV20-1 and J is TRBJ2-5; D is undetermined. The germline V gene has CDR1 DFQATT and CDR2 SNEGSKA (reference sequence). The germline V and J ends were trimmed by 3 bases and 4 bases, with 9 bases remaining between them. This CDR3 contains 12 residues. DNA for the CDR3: TGCAGTGCTAGGTGGTGGCTAGAGACCCAGTACTTC. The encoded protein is CSARWWLETQYF.

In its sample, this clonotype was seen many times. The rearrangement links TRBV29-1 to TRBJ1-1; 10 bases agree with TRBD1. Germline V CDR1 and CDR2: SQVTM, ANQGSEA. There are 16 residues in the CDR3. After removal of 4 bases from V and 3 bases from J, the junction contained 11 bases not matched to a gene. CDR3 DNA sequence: TGCAGCGTTGTCGTAAGGGTTGGGACAGGGGACACTGAAGCTTTCTTT. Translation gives CSVVVRVGTGDTEAFF. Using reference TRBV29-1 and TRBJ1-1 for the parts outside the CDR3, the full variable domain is SAVISQKPSRDICQRGTSLTIQCQVDSQVTMMFWYRQQPGQSLTLIATANQGSEATYESGFVIDKFPISRPNLTFSTLTVSNMSPEDSSIYLCSVVVRVGTGDTEAFFGQGTRLTVV.

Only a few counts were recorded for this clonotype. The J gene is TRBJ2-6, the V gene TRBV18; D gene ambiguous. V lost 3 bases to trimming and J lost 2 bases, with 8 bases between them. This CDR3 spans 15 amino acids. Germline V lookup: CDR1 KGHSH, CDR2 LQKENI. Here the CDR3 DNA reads TGTGCCAGCTCACCGCAACCTCCTGGGGCCAACGTCCTGACTTTC. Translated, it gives CASSPQPPGANVLTF.

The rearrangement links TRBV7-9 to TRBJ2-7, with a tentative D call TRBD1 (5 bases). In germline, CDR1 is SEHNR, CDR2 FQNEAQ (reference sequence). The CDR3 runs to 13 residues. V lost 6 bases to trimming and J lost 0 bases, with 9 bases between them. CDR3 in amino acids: CASRDTNSYEQYF. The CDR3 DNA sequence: TGTGCCAGCAGGGACACAAACTCCTACGAGCAGTACTTC.

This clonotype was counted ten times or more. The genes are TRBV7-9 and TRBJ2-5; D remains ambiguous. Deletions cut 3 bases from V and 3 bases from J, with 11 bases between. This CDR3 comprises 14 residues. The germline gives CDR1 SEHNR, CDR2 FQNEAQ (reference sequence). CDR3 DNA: TGTGCCAGCAGCTTTTGGTCTTCTGAAGAGACCCAGTACTTC. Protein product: CASSFWSSEETQYF.

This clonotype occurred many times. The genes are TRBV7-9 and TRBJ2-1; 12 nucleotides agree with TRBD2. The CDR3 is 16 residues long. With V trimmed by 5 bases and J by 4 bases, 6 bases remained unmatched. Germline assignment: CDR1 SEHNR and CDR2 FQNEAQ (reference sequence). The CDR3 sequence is CASSPQTSGGYNEQFF. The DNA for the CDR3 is TGTGCCAGCAGCCCCCAGACTAGCGGGGGATACAATGAGCAGTTCTTC.

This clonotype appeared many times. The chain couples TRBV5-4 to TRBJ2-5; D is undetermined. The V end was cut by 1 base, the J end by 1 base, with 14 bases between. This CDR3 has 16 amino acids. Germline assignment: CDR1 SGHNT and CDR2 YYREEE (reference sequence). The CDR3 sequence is CASSLRSINLQETQYF. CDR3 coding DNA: TGTGCCAGCAGCTTGCGCTCGATAAACCTCCAAGAGACCCAGTACTTC.

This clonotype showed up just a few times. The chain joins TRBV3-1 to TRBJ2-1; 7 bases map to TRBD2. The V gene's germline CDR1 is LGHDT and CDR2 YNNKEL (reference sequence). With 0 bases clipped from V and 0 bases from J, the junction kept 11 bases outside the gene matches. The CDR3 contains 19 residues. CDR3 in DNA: TGTGCCAGCAGCCAAGATCCCTGGCTAGCGGTAAGCTCCTACAATGAGCAGTTCTTC. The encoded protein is CASSQDPWLAVSSYNEQFF.

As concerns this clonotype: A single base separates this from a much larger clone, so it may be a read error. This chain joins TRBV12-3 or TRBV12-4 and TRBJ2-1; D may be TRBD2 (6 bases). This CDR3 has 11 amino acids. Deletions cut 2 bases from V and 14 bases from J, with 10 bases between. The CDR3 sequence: CASSLRDSEFF. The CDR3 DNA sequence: TGTGCCAGCAGTTTAAGGGACTCGGAGTTCTTC.

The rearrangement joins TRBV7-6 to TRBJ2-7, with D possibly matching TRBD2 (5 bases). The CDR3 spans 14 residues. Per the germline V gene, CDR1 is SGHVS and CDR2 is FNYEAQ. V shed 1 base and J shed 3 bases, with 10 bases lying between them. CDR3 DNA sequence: TGTGCCAGCAGCTTAGGCGGGCCCCACTACGAGCAGTACTTC. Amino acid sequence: CASSLGGPHYEQYF.